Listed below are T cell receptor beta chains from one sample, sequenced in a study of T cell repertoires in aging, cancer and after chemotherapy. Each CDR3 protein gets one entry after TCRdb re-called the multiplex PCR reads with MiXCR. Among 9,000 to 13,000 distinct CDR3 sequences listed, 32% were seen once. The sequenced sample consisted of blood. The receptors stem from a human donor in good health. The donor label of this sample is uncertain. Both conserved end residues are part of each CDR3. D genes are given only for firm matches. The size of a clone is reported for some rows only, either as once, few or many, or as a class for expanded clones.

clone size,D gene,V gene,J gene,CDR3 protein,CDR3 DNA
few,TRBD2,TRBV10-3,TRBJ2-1,CATLGGGAEGQFF,TGTGCCACCTTAGGCGGGGGGGCCGAAGGGCAGTTCTTC
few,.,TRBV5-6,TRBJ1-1,CASSWDGMNTEAFF,TGTGCCAGCAGCTGGGACGGCATGAACACTGAAGCTTTCTTT
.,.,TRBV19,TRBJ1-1,CASTEWGLGTEAFF,TGTGCCAGTACGGAATGGGGGTTAGGAACTGAAGCTTTCTTT
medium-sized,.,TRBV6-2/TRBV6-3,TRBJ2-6,CASRPGQHLSGANVLTF,TGTGCCAGCAGGCCGGGACAACACCTCTCTGGGGCCAACGTCCTGACTTTC
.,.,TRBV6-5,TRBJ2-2,CASRTSGHPTNTGELFF,TGTGCCAGCAGGACTTCGGGACACCCCACGAACACCGGGGAGCTGTTTTTT
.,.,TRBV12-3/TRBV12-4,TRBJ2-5,CASSLTAPQETQYF,TGTGCCAGCAGTTTGACAGCCCCTCAAGAGACCCAGTACTTC
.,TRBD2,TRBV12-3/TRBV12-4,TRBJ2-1,CAISTRTSGSFF,TGTGCCATCTCGACACGAACTAGCGGGAGTTTCTTC
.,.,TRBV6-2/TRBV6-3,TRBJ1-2,CASSLGRVTWGF,TGTGCCAGCAGTTTAGGACGCGTGACTTGGGGCTTC
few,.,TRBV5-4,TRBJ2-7,CASSKDFGGLNEQYF,TGTGCCAGCAGCAAGGACTTCGGGGGGCTCAACGAGCAGTACTTC
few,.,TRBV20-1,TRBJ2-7,CSASSPLVAYEQYF,TGCAGTGCTAGTAGTCCTTTGGTCGCCTACGAGCAGTACTTC
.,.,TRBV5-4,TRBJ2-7,CASSTSLGKLYEQYF,TGTGCCAGCAGCACTTCCCTTGGGAAGCTCTACGAGCAGTACTTC
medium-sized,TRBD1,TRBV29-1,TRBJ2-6,CSVEFRDRYSGANVLTF,TGCAGCGTTGAATTCCGGGACAGGTATTCGGGGGCCAACGTCCTGACTTTC
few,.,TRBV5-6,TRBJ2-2,CASSLYGDTGELFF,TGTGCCAGCAGCTTGTATGGGGACACCGGGGAGCTGTTTTTT
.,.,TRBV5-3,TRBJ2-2,CASSLEQGRTGELFF,TGCGCCAGCAGCTTGGAACAGGGAAGGACCGGGGAGCTGTTTTTT
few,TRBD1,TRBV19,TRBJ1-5,CASSIMETGSKAQHF,TGTGCCAGTAGTATAATGGAGACAGGGTCGAAGGCCCAGCATTTT
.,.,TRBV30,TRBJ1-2,CASQALPLGVYGYTF,TGTGCCTCACAAGCTCTCCCGTTAGGTGTATATGGCTACACCTTC